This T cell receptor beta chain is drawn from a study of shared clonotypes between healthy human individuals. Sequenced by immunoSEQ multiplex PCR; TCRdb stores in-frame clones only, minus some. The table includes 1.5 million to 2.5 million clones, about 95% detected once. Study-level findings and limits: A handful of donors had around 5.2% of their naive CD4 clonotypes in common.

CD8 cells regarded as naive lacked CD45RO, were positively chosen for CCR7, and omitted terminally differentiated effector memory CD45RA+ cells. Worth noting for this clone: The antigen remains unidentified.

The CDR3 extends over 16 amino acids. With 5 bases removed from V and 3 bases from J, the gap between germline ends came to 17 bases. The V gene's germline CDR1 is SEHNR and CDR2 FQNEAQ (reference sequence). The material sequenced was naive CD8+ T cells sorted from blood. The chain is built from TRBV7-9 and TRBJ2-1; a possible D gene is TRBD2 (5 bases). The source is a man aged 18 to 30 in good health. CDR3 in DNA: TGTGCCAGCAGCCCCTTAGAGGGAGTAGACTACAATGAGCAGTTCTTC. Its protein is CASSPLEGVDYNEQFF. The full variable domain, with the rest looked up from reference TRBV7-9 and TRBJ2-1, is DTGVSQNPRHKITKRGQNVTFRCDPISEHNRLYWYRQTLGQGPEFLTYFQNEAQLEKSRLLSDRFSAERPKGSFSTLEIQRTEQGDSAMYLCASSPLEGVDYNEQFFGPGTRLTVL.